This TCR beta chain was captured in a study of neurological immune-mediated disorders. This CDR3 comprises 19 residues. In TCRdb, the 5' RACE reads were re-called with MiXCR into one record per CDR3 protein. In the table there are some 50,000 distinct CDR3 sequences, under 30% of which are singletons. The chain couples TRBV21-1 to TRBJ2-2; the tabulated D call, TRBD1, remains unverified against the DNA. TRBV21-1 is a pseudogene. The specimen was PBMCs. The receptor was derived from a woman in her seventies in good health. The CDR3 bases are TGTGCCAGCAGCAAAAAAAAAAAGACCGGGATAGGGGACACCGGGGAGCTGTTTTTT. This translates into CASSKKKKTGIGDTGELFF.